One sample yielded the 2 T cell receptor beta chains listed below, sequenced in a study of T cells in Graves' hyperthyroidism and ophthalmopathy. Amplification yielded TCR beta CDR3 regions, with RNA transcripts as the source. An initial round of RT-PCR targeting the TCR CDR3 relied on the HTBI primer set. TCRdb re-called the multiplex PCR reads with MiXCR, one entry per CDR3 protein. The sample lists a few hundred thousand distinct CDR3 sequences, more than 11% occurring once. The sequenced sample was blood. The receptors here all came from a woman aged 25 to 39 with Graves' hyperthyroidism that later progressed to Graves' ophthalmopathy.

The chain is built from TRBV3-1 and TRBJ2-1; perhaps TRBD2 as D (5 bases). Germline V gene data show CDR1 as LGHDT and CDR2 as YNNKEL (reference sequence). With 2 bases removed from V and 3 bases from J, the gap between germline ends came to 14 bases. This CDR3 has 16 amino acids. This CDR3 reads CASSQFRDSIYNEQFF. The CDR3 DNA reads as TGTGCCAGCAGCCAATTTCGGGATTCAATCTACAATGAGCAGTTCTTC.

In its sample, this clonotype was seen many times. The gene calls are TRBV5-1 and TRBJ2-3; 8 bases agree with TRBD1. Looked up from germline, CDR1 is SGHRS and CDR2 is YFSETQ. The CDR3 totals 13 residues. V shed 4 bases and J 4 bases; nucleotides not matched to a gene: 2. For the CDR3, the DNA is TGCGCCAGCAGCCGGACAGGGTCAGATACGCAGTATTTT. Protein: CASSRTGSDTQYF.